This T cell receptor beta chain was captured by sequencing in a study of shared clonotypes between healthy human individuals. Findings and caveats of the study: When naive CD4 clonotypes were compared across a handful of donors, approximately 5% were shared. It was anticipated that sequencing depth would influence how many clonotypes donors shared.

Remarks on this clone: Its specificity is unknown.

This CDR3 spans 13 amino acids. The V gene lost 3 bases and the J gene lost 2 bases, with 6 bases spanning the gap. Germline V gene lookup returns CDR1 MDHEN and CDR2 SYDVKM. Profiling relied on immunoSEQ multiplex PCR, and the TCRdb table lists in-frame clones only, not all of them. The profile shows some 2,000,000 clones, about 95% of them singletons. CD45RO-negative, CCR7-positively selected cells formed the naive CD8 fraction, excluding terminally differentiated effector memory CD45RA+ cells. This receptor was identified in a man younger than 35 in good health. The sequencing sample was made of naive CD8+ T cells sorted from blood. The V gene is TRBV28, the J gene TRBJ2-3; D is undetermined. CDR3 DNA: TGTGCCAGCAGTTTTGTAGACACAGATACGCAGTATTTT. Translated, it gives CASSFVDTDTQYF.